The source of this T cell receptor beta chain is a study of T cell responses to AZD1222 COVID-19 vaccine. Looking at the study overall: Analyses pooled second doses at about 4 or about 12 weeks. General study results and limits: Among the donors, most were white British and more were female, and clonal diversity was possibly underestimated. An increase in Spike-specific TCR breadth and depth was observed after two AZD1222 doses. Reports indicate that nearly half of spike-specific TCRs are directed at unmutated variant regions.

Trimming took 1 base from V and 2 from J; bases not matched to a gene: 5. CDR3 length: 16 amino acids. CDR1 is SGHTS and CDR2 is YDEGEE in the germline V gene. Clones were sequenced by immunoSEQ multiplex PCR, and TCRdb holds only the in-frame ones, with some missing. The sample has some 75,000 clones, over 75% seen once. A word on this clone: Its matching antigen is unknown.

The specimen comprised peripheral blood, sampled on day 0 of AZD1222 vaccination. This receptor was taken from an adult in good health. The rearrangement uses TRBV5-8 and TRBJ2-5; 10 nucleotides agree with TRBD2. CDR3 in amino acids: CASSLRASGGQETQYF. The CDR3 DNA reads as TGTGCCAGCAGCTTGAGGGCTAGCGGGGGACAAGAGACCCAGTACTTC.